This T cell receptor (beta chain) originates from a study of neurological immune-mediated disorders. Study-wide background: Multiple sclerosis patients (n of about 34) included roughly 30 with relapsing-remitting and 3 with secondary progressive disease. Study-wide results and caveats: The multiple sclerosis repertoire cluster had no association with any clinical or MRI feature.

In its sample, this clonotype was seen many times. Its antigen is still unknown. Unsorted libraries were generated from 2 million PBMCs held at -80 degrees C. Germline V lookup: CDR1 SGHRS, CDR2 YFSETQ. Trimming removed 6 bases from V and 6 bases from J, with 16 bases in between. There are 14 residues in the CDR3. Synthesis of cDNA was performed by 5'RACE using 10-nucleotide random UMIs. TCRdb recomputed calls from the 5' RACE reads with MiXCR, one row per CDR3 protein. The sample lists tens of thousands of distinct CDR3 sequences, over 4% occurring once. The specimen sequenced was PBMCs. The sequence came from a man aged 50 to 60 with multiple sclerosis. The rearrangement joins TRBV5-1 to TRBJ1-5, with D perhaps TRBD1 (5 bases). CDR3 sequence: CASKESAGGQPQHF. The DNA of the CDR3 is TGCGCCAGCAAAGAAAGTGCTGGGGGTCAGCCCCAGCATTTT.